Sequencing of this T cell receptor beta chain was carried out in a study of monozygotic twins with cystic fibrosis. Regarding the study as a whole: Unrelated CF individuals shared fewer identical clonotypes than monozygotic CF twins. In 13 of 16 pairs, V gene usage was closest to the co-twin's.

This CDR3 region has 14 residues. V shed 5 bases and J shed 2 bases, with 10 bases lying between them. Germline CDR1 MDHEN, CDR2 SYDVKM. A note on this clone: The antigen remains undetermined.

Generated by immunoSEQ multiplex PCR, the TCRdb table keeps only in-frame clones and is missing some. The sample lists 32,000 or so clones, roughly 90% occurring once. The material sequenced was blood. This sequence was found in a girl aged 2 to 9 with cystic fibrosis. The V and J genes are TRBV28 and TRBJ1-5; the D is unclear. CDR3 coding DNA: TGTGCCAGCAGTCAACTGGGAGGCAATCAGCCCCAGCATTTT. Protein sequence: CASSQLGGNQPQHF.